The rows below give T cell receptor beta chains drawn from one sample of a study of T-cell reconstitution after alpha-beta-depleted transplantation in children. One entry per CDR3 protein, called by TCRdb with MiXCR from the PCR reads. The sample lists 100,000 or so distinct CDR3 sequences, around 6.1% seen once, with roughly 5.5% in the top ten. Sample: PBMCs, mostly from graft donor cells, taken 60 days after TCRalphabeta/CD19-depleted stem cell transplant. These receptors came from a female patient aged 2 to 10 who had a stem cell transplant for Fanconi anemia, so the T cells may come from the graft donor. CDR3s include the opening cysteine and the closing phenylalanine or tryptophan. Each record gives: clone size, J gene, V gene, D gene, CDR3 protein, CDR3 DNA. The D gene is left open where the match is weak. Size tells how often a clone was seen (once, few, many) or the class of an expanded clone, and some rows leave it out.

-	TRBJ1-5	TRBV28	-	CASSLGHSGQHSNQPQHF	TGTGCCAGCAGTTTAGGCCATTCAGGACAGCATAGCAATCAGCCCCAGCATTTT
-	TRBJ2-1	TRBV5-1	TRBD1	CASSWTGSSYNEQFF	TGCGCCAGCAGCTGGACAGGGAGCTCCTACAATGAGCAGTTCTTC
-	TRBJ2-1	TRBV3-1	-	CASQTTVNNEQFF	TGTGCCAGCCAGACGACAGTTAACAATGAGCAGTTCTTC
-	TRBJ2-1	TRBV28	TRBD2	CASSLFRPRLSGRSVNEQFF	TGTGCCAGCAGTTTATTCAGACCTAGACTTAGCGGGAGAAGTGTGAATGAGCAGTTCTTC
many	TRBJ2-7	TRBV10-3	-	CAISGGTRSYEQYF	TGTGCCATCAGTGGGGGGACACGTTCCTACGAGCAGTACTTC
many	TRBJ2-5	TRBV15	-	CATSEFRDHQETQYF	TGTGCCACCAGCGAATTCCGGGACCACCAAGAGACCCAGTACTTC
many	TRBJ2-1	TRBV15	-	CATSRVGGAGDEQFF	TGTGCCACCAGCAGAGTAGGGGGCGCGGGGGATGAGCAGTTCTTC
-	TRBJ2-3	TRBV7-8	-	CASSLGGADSPTQYF	TGTGCCAGCAGCTTAGGGGGAGCGGACAGTCCTACGCAGTATTTT
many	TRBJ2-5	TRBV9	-	CASSVAPDLTQYF	TGTGCCAGCAGCGTCGCTCCCGACTTGACCCAGTACTTC
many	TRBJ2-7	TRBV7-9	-	CASSFASLYEQYF	TGTGCCAGCAGCTTTGCTAGTCTCTACGAGCAGTACTTC
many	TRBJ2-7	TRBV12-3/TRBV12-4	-	CASSTTYEQYF	TGTGCCAGCAGCACTACCTACGAGCAGTACTTC
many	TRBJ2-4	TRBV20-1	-	CSARESVAKNIQYF	TGCAGTGCTAGAGAAAGTGTGGCCAAAAACATTCAGTACTTC
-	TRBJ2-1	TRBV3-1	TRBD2	CAFSLLAGNYNEQFF	TGTGCCTTCAGCCTATTAGCGGGCAACTACAATGAGCAGTTCTTC
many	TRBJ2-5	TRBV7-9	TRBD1	CASSPRDREGETQYF	TGTGCCAGCAGCCCCCGGGACAGGGAGGGAGAGACCCAGTACTTC
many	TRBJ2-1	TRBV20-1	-	CSSGTLYNEQFF	TGCAGTTCCGGGACGCTCTACAATGAGCAGTTCTTC
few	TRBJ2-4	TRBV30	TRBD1	CAWSPGTGKNIQYF	TGTGCCTGGAGTCCCGGGACAGGAAAAAACATTCAGTACTTC
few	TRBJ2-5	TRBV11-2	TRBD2	CASSPGTGTSGVGYQETQYF	TGTGCCAGCAGCCCAGGAACTGGGACTAGCGGGGTGGGGTACCAAGAGACCCAGTACTTC
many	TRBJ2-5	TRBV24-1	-	CATSDFRGMNGETQYF	TGTGCCACCAGTGATTTTAGGGGGATGAATGGAGAGACCCAGTACTTC
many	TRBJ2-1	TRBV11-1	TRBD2	CASSLEVLAGPYNEQFF	TGTGCCAGCAGCTTAGAGGTTTTAGCGGGGCCATACAATGAGCAGTTCTTC
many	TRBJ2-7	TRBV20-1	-	CSASASAYEQYF	TGCAGTGCTAGTGCTAGCGCCTACGAGCAGTACTTC
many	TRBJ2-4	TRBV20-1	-	CSAVPAGRAKNIQYF	TGCAGTGCTGTCCCGGCGGGACGGGCCAAAAACATTCAGTACTTC
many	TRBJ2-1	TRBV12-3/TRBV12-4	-	CASSFVSGSYYNEQFF	TGTGCCAGCAGTTTTGTAAGCGGGTCTTACTACAATGAGCAGTTCTTC
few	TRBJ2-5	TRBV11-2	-	CASTKDLYQETQYF	TGTGCCAGCACCAAAGACCTGTACCAAGAGACCCAGTACTTC
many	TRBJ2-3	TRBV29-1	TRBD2	CSVETSGSWGDTQYF	TGCAGCGTTGAGACTAGCGGGAGTTGGGGTGATACGCAGTATTTT
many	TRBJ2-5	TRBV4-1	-	CASSQEKGRQETQYF	TGCGCCAGCAGCCAAGAAAAGGGGCGGCAAGAGACCCAGTACTTC
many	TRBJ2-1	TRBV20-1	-	CSARDPTRGDEQFF	TGCAGTGCTAGAGATCCCACTAGGGGGGATGAGCAGTTCTTC
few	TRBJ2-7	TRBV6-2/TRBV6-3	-	CASSRPGVPYEQYF	TGTGCCAGCAGCCGGCCGGGAGTCCCCTACGAGCAGTACTTC
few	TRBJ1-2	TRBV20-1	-	CSANMGNSNYGYTF	TGCAGTGCTAATATGGGGAACTCAAACTATGGCTACACCTTC
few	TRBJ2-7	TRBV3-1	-	CASSHRHTYEQYF	TGTGCCAGCAGCCACAGACATACCTACGAGCAGTACTTC
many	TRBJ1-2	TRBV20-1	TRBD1	CSATGGWNYGYTF	TGCAGTGCCACAGGGGGGTGGAACTATGGCTACACCTTC
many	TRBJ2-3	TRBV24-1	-	CATGSGPDTQYF	TGTGCCACGGGGTCAGGGCCAGATACGCAGTATTTT
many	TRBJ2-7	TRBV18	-	CASSPRLASYEQYF	TGTGCCAGCTCACCACGCCTGGCTTCCTACGAGCAGTACTTC
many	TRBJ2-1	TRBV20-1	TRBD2	CSARGSGGWSYNEQFF	TGCAGTGCTAGGGGTTCGGGAGGGTGGTCCTACAATGAGCAGTTCTTC
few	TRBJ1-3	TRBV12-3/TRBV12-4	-	CASSLNLGGGNTIYF	TGTGCCAGCAGTTTAAATTTAGGAGGTGGAAACACCATATATTTT
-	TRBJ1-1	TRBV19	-	CASNHDLDTEAFF	TGTGCCAGTAACCACGACCTGGACACTGAAGCTTTCTTT
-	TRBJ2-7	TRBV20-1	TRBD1	CSAKTPGQAYEQYF	TGCAGTGCTAAGACCCCGGGACAGGCCTACGAGCAGTACTTC
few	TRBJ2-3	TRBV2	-	CASSERTDTQYF	TGTGCCAGCAGTGAAAGAACAGATACGCAGTATTTT
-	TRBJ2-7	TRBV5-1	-	CASSLGLGTYEQYF	TGCGCCAGCAGCTTGGGACTAGGAACGTACGAGCAGTACTTC
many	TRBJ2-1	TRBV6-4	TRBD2	CASSALAGGVVEQFF	TGTGCCAGCAGTGCACTAGCGGGGGGCGTGGTTGAGCAGTTCTTC
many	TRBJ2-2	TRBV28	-	CASSSRGSTGELFF	TGTGCCAGCAGTTCCCGGGGGAGCACCGGGGAGCTGTTTTTT
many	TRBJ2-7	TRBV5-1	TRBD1	CASSLDGQGEQYF	TGCGCCAGCAGCTTAGATGGACAGGGCGAGCAGTACTTC
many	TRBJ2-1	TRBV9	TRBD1	CASSVDGTGYNEQFF	TGTGCCAGCAGCGTAGATGGGACAGGTTACAATGAGCAGTTCTTC
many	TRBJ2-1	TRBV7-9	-	CAGAASSYNEQFF	TGTGCCGGAGCGGCCAGCTCCTACAATGAGCAGTTCTTC
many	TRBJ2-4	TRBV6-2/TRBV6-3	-	CASSTGLGWKAKNIQYF	TGTGCCAGCAGTACAGGATTGGGTTGGAAAGCCAAAAACATTCAGTACTTC
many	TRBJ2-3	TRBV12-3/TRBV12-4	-	CASSLADTQYF	TGCGCCAGCAGCTTGGCAGATACGCAGTATTTT
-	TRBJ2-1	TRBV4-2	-	CASSQGRGAHNEQFF	TGTGCCAGCAGCCAGGGAAGGGGGGCCCACAATGAGCAGTTCTTC
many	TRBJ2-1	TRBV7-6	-	CASSQLDLSEQFF	TGTGCCAGCAGCCAACTAGATTTGTCTGAGCAGTTCTTC
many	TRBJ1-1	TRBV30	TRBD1	CAWSAEGQGILLNTEAFF	TGTGCCTGGAGTGCCGAAGGACAGGGCATACTTTTGAACACTGAAGCTTTCTTT
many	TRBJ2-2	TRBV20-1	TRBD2	CSARVFRLAGGPGELFF	TGCAGTGCTAGAGTATTTCGACTAGCGGGGGGGCCCGGGGAGCTGTTTTTT
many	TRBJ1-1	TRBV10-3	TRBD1	CAIRRTGSVGNTEAFF	TGTGCCATCAGGAGGACAGGGAGTGTGGGAAACACTGAAGCTTTCTTT
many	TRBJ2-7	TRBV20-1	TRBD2	CSAEAGEAPYEQYF	TGCAGTGCTGAAGCGGGAGAAGCCCCCTACGAGCAGTACTTC
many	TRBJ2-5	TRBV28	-	CASLKDPGGRQETQYF	TGTGCCAGCCTAAAGGACCCGGGTGGAAGGCAAGAGACCCAGTACTTC
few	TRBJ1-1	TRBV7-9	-	CASRPPSDSLNTEAFF	TGTGCCAGCAGACCCCCTTCCGACAGTTTGAACACTGAAGCTTTCTTT